This T cell receptor beta chain originates from a study of cytotoxic CD8 clonotypes in ibrutinib-treated CLL. There are 12 residues in the CDR3. Trimming removed 3 bases at V and 1 base at J, with 6 bases between. Per germline, CDR1 GTSNPN and CDR2 SVGIG (reference sequence). This clone has just a few counts. TCRdb's table, derived via immunoSEQ multiplex PCR, lists solely in-frame clones and lacks some. The sample yields 300,000 to 350,000 clones, around four fifths seen once. This receptor was identified in a human donor with chronic lymphocytic leukemia. This chain uses TRBV30 with TRBJ1-1; no reliable D call. Sequencing was performed on PBMCs, taken before ibrutinib treatment. The CDR3 DNA is TGTGCCTGGAGCCCAGAGAACACTGAAGCTTTCTTT. This gives the protein CAWSPENTEAFF.